A selection of T cell receptor beta chains follows, all from one sample in a study of blood T cell repertoires in COVID-19. Clones were sequenced by immunoSEQ multiplex PCR, and TCRdb holds only the in-frame ones, with some missing. The sample yields roughly 320,000 clones, roughly 90% seen once. The sample was PBMCs or T cells enriched from blood (not recorded which). These receptors originate from a woman in her 30s who had been exposed to COVID-19. CDR3s include the opening cysteine and the closing phenylalanine or tryptophan. Each record gives: clone size, J gene, V gene, D gene, CDR3 protein, CDR3 DNA. D genes are given only for firm matches. Only part of the rows carry a size: once, few, many, or a class if the clone is expanded.

clone_size: .
j_call: TRBJ1-2
v_call: TRBV3-1/TRBV3-2
d_call: TRBD1
cdr3_aa: CASSQSLTGTGFGYTF
cdr3_nt: TGTGCCAGCAGCCAATCTTTAACCGGGACAGGGTTTGGCTACACCTTC

clone_size: .
j_call: TRBJ1-3
v_call: TRBV5-1
d_call: .
cdr3_aa: CASSKGQSYSGNTIYF
cdr3_nt: TGCGCCAGCAGCAAAGGACAGTCTTACTCTGGAAACACCATATATTTT

clone_size: .
j_call: TRBJ1-1
v_call: TRBV30
d_call: .
cdr3_aa: CAWSVLKPWAFF
cdr3_nt: TGTGCCTGGAGTGTACTGAAACCCTGGGCTTTCTTT

clone_size: .
j_call: TRBJ1-2
v_call: TRBV4-1
d_call: .
cdr3_aa: CASSQGGRGGPNYGYTF
cdr3_nt: TGCGCCAGCAGCCAAGGAGGGAGGGGGGGACCTAACTATGGCTACACCTTC

clone_size: few
j_call: TRBJ1-5
v_call: TRBV2
d_call: .
cdr3_aa: CASSEYDLSQPQHF
cdr3_nt: TGTGCCAGCAGTGAATATGATCTTAGTCAGCCCCAGCATTTT

clone_size: .
j_call: TRBJ1-1
v_call: TRBV3-1/TRBV3-2
d_call: .
cdr3_aa: CASSQDRDTEAFF
cdr3_nt: TGTGCCAGCAGCCAAGATCGGGACACTGAAGCTTTCTTT

clone_size: .
j_call: TRBJ1-1
v_call: TRBV6-1
d_call: TRBD1
cdr3_aa: CASSEGGQGGLEAFF
cdr3_nt: TGTGCCAGCAGTGAAGGGGGACAGGGAGGTCTTGAAGCTTTCTTT

clone_size: .
j_call: TRBJ1-4
v_call: TRBV7-9
d_call: .
cdr3_aa: CASSPPRQVITATNEKLFF
cdr3_nt: TGTGCCAGCAGCCCCCCCCGCCAGGTCATTACCGCAACTAATGAAAAACTGTTTTTT

clone_size: .
j_call: TRBJ1-1
v_call: TRBV4-3
d_call: .
cdr3_aa: CASSQEGVPGDTEAFF
cdr3_nt: TGCGCCAGCAGCCAAGAAGGAGTCCCCGGAGACACTGAAGCTTTCTTT

clone_size: .
j_call: TRBJ1-2
v_call: TRBV7-9
d_call: .
cdr3_aa: CASSLSYSPGGPGAGGYTF
cdr3_nt: TGTGCCAGCAGCCTGAGCTATTCTCCGGGAGGACCAGGGGCCGGTGGCTACACCTTC

clone_size: .
j_call: TRBJ2-1
v_call: TRBV7-2
d_call: TRBD2
cdr3_aa: CASSFSWASGGVGFF
cdr3_nt: TGTGCCAGCAGCTTTAGCTGGGCTAGCGGGGGGGTAGGGTTCTTC

clone_size: .
j_call: TRBJ2-1
v_call: TRBV7-2
d_call: TRBD2
cdr3_aa: CASSLVFRAGGLNEQFF
cdr3_nt: TGTGCCAGCAGCTTAGTGTTTAGAGCGGGGGGCCTCAATGAGCAGTTCTTC

clone_size: .
j_call: TRBJ2-7
v_call: TRBV9
d_call: .
cdr3_aa: CASSARDRPLDYEQYF
cdr3_nt: TGTGCCAGCAGCGCCAGAGACAGGCCACTTGACTACGAGCAGTACTTC

clone_size: .
j_call: TRBJ1-5
v_call: TRBV6-2/TRBV6-3
d_call: .
cdr3_aa: CASSYSRRPQHF
cdr3_nt: TGTGCCAGCAGTTACTCGCGAAGGCCCCAGCATTTT

clone_size: few
j_call: TRBJ1-6
v_call: TRBV5-6
d_call: TRBD1
cdr3_aa: CASSSIGQGSSYNSPLHF
cdr3_nt: TGTGCCAGCAGCTCCATCGGACAGGGGAGCTCCTATAATTCACCCCTCCACTTT

clone_size: .
j_call: TRBJ1-4
v_call: TRBV5-3
d_call: TRBD1
cdr3_aa: CATTPDRVYEKLFF
cdr3_nt: TGTGCCACAACCCCAGACAGGGTTTATGAAAAACTGTTTTTT

clone_size: .
j_call: TRBJ1-2
v_call: TRBV30
d_call: .
cdr3_aa: CAWSGQRYRYTF
cdr3_nt: TGTGCCTGGAGTGGACAGAGATATCGCTACACCTTC

clone_size: .
j_call: TRBJ1-5
v_call: TRBV6-5
d_call: .
cdr3_aa: CASSSTSINQPQHF
cdr3_nt: TGTGCCAGCAGTTCCACTTCAATCAATCAGCCCCAGCATTTT

clone_size: .
j_call: TRBJ2-2
v_call: TRBV7-6
d_call: .
cdr3_aa: CASSLTGPGELFF
cdr3_nt: TGTGCCAGCAGCCTTACAGGGCCCGGGGAGCTGTTTTTT

clone_size: .
j_call: TRBJ1-6
v_call: TRBV5-1
d_call: .
cdr3_aa: CASSLPHADSPLHF
cdr3_nt: TGCGCCAGCAGCTTGCCTCACGCGGATTCACCCCTCCACTTT

clone_size: .
j_call: TRBJ2-5
v_call: TRBV7-6
d_call: .
cdr3_aa: CASSLFGKLSQETQYF
cdr3_nt: TGTGCCAGCAGCTTATTCGGCAAACTATCACAAGAGACCCAGTACTTC

clone_size: .
j_call: TRBJ1-2
v_call: TRBV7-2
d_call: .
cdr3_aa: CASSSSLNYGYTF
cdr3_nt: TGTGCCAGCAGCTCTTCCTTGAACTATGGCTACACCTTC

clone_size: .
j_call: TRBJ1-1
v_call: TRBV7-8
d_call: .
cdr3_aa: CASSPRTFTWGTEAFF
cdr3_nt: TGTGCCAGCAGCCCCCGGACATTTACATGGGGCACTGAAGCTTTCTTT

clone_size: .
j_call: TRBJ1-1
v_call: TRBV2
d_call: .
cdr3_aa: CASLRQMNTEAFF
cdr3_nt: TGTGCCAGCTTGAGGCAGATGAACACTGAAGCTTTCTTT

clone_size: once
j_call: TRBJ1-2
v_call: TRBV3-1/TRBV3-2
d_call: TRBD1
cdr3_aa: CASSQSQGGSYGYTF
cdr3_nt: TGTGCCAGCAGCCAGTCACAGGGGGGGAGCTATGGCTACACCTTC

clone_size: .
j_call: TRBJ1-1
v_call: TRBV18
d_call: .
cdr3_aa: CASSPGALEAFF
cdr3_nt: TGTGCCAGCTCACCAGGGGCACTTGAAGCTTTCTTT

clone_size: .
j_call: TRBJ1-2
v_call: TRBV10-3
d_call: TRBD1
cdr3_aa: CAISPGTGDGYTF
cdr3_nt: TGTGCCATCAGTCCCGGGACAGGGGACGGCTACACCTTC

clone_size: .
j_call: TRBJ1-5
v_call: TRBV19
d_call: TRBD1
cdr3_aa: CASRPLGQLNQPQHF
cdr3_nt: TGTGCCAGTAGGCCGTTGGGACAGCTCAATCAGCCCCAGCATTTT

clone_size: .
j_call: TRBJ1-2
v_call: TRBV7-2
d_call: .
cdr3_aa: CASSLGRGIHGYTF
cdr3_nt: TGTGCCAGCAGCTTAGGTCGGGGGATCCATGGCTACACCTTC

clone_size: .
j_call: TRBJ1-2
v_call: TRBV18
d_call: TRBD1
cdr3_aa: CASSPRRTGGFPYQYGYTF
cdr3_nt: TGTGCCAGCTCACCACGGAGGACAGGGGGCTTTCCATACCAATATGGCTACACCTTC

clone_size: once
j_call: TRBJ2-1
v_call: TRBV11-2
d_call: TRBD2
cdr3_aa: CASSFSGGAFGMRQFF
cdr3_nt: TGTGCCAGCAGCTTTAGCGGGGGGGCTTTCGGAATGAGGCAGTTCTTC

clone_size: .
j_call: TRBJ1-1
v_call: TRBV27
d_call: .
cdr3_aa: CASSFHRVNTEAFF
cdr3_nt: TGTGCCAGCAGTTTTCACAGGGTCAACACTGAAGCTTTCTTT

clone_size: .
j_call: TRBJ2-7
v_call: TRBV25-1
d_call: TRBD1
cdr3_aa: CASSGSDRPEQYF
cdr3_nt: TGTGCCAGCAGTGGGTCGGACAGGCCCGAGCAGTACTTC

clone_size: .
j_call: TRBJ2-7
v_call: TRBV4-1
d_call: TRBD1
cdr3_aa: CASSQVEGAGYGEQYF
cdr3_nt: TGCGCCAGCAGCCAAGTTGAGGGGGCCGGCTACGGCGAGCAGTACTTC

clone_size: .
j_call: TRBJ1-5
v_call: TRBV19
d_call: TRBD1
cdr3_aa: CASSIPRGAGGDQPQHF
cdr3_nt: TGTGCCAGTAGTATCCCCAGGGGGGCAGGGGGCGATCAGCCCCAGCATTTT

clone_size: .
j_call: TRBJ1-1
v_call: TRBV18
d_call: TRBD1
cdr3_aa: CASSPLGQGGRPNTEAFF
cdr3_nt: TGTGCCAGCTCACCCCTGGGACAGGGGGGGCGACCAAACACTGAAGCTTTCTTT

clone_size: .
j_call: TRBJ2-7
v_call: TRBV12-3/TRBV12-4
d_call: TRBD1
cdr3_aa: CATSTGSSYEQYF
cdr3_nt: TGTGCCACTTCGACAGGGAGCTCCTACGAGCAGTACTTC

clone_size: .
j_call: TRBJ2-5
v_call: TRBV6-5
d_call: .
cdr3_aa: CASSYDPRAETQYF
cdr3_nt: TGTGCCAGCAGTTACGACCCGCGGGCGGAGACCCAGTACTTC

clone_size: .
j_call: TRBJ1-1
v_call: TRBV10-1
d_call: .
cdr3_aa: CASSERHAEAFF
cdr3_nt: TGCGCCAGCAGTGAAAGACACGCTGAAGCTTTCTTT

clone_size: .
j_call: TRBJ1-4
v_call: TRBV27
d_call: .
cdr3_aa: CASSSRAGGYEKLFF
cdr3_nt: TGTGCCAGCAGTTCCCGGGCGGGGGGCTACGAAAAACTGTTTTTT

clone_size: .
j_call: TRBJ2-5
v_call: TRBV5-1
d_call: .
cdr3_aa: CASSFTSQETQYF
cdr3_nt: TGCGCCAGCAGCTTTACTAGCCAAGAGACCCAGTACTTC

clone_size: .
j_call: TRBJ1-4
v_call: TRBV7-6
d_call: TRBD1
cdr3_aa: CASSERQGGF
cdr3_nt: TGTGCCAGCAGCGAGCGACAGGGAGGTTTT

clone_size: .
j_call: TRBJ1-6
v_call: TRBV4-1
d_call: TRBD1
cdr3_aa: CASSRGGTGGFNSPLHF
cdr3_nt: TGCGCCAGCAGCCGCGGCGGGACAGGGGGATTTAATTCACCCCTCCACTTT

clone_size: .
j_call: TRBJ1-1
v_call: TRBV20-1
d_call: .
cdr3_aa: CSASDDTEAFF
cdr3_nt: TGCAGTGCTTCAGATGACACTGAAGCTTTCTTT

clone_size: .
j_call: TRBJ1-2
v_call: TRBV9
d_call: .
cdr3_aa: CASNPGRANYGYTF
cdr3_nt: TGTGCCAGCAATCCAGGTCGAGCTAACTATGGCTACACCTTC

clone_size: .
j_call: TRBJ2-4
v_call: TRBV19
d_call: .
cdr3_aa: CASSIGYRGSENIQYF
cdr3_nt: TGTGCCAGTAGTATAGGATATCGGGGGTCGGAAAACATTCAGTACTTC

clone_size: .
j_call: TRBJ1-1
v_call: TRBV11-3
d_call: TRBD1
cdr3_aa: CASSQGQGGAFF
cdr3_nt: TGTGCCAGCAGCCAAGGACAGGGAGGCGCTTTCTTT

clone_size: .
j_call: TRBJ1-1
v_call: TRBV19
d_call: .
cdr3_aa: CASRGGNTEAFF
cdr3_nt: TGTGCCAGTAGGGGGGGGAACACTGAAGCTTTCTTT

clone_size: once
j_call: TRBJ1-4
v_call: TRBV5-1
d_call: .
cdr3_aa: CASSSSPYGQERLFF
cdr3_nt: TGCGCCAGCAGCTCCTCCCCGTATGGCCAGGAAAGACTGTTTTTT

clone_size: .
j_call: TRBJ1-2
v_call: TRBV6-5
d_call: .
cdr3_aa: CATAREELLGF
cdr3_nt: TGTGCCACCGCTCGTGAGGAACTGTTGGGCTTC

clone_size: .
j_call: TRBJ1-2
v_call: TRBV2
d_call: TRBD1
cdr3_aa: CASSATGGGYGYTF
cdr3_nt: TGTGCCAGCAGTGCGACAGGGGGTGGCTATGGCTACACCTTC

clone_size: .
j_call: TRBJ1-2
v_call: TRBV10-3
d_call: TRBD1
cdr3_aa: CAISQTGNGYTF
cdr3_nt: TGTGCCATCAGTCAGACAGGGAATGGCTACACCTTC

clone_size: .
j_call: TRBJ1-2
v_call: TRBV19
d_call: .
cdr3_aa: CASKIFEGGSTNYGYTF
cdr3_nt: TGTGCCAGTAAAATTTTCGAGGGTGGAAGTACAAACTATGGCTACACCTTC

clone_size: .
j_call: TRBJ1-3
v_call: TRBV27
d_call: TRBD1
cdr3_aa: CASSQTGGPYLTGNTIYF
cdr3_nt: TGTGCCAGCAGTCAGACAGGGGGCCCTTATCTGACTGGAAACACCATATATTTT

clone_size: .
j_call: TRBJ1-5
v_call: TRBV6-5
d_call: .
cdr3_aa: CASSYGTPSNQPQHF
cdr3_nt: TGTGCCAGCAGCTACGGGACACCTAGCAATCAGCCCCAGCATTTT

clone_size: .
j_call: TRBJ2-7
v_call: TRBV27
d_call: .
cdr3_aa: CASSLSGHPDLFEQYF
cdr3_nt: TGTGCCAGCAGCTTAAGCGGCCACCCAGACCTCTTCGAGCAGTACTTC

clone_size: .
j_call: TRBJ2-5
v_call: TRBV3-1/TRBV3-2
d_call: TRBD1
cdr3_aa: CASSQYYTGTGLGETQYF
cdr3_nt: TGTGCCAGCAGCCAGTACTACACCGGGACAGGGCTGGGAGAGACCCAGTACTTC

clone_size: .
j_call: TRBJ2-3
v_call: TRBV7-2
d_call: .
cdr3_aa: CASSLAGGQYTDTQYF
cdr3_nt: TGTGCCAGCAGCTTAGCGGGGGGGCAGTACACAGATACGCAGTATTTT